This T cell receptor (beta chain) was obtained from a study of patients and donors after allogeneic stem cell transplantation (dated by TCRdb to about 2020). Libraries were made using RT-PCR. Sequencer: NextSeq 550. The raw public reads went through TCRdb reprocessing: fastp at Q25, MiXCR clone calling, in-frame beta chains kept. Here each entry gathers all rows of one CDR3 protein and keeps the most common genes and DNA. The sample yields hundreds of thousands of distinct CDR3 sequences; approximately 16% were counted once. 6% to 8% of the sample comes from the top ten. As concerns this clonotype: Its antigen remains unidentified. The input lacks base qualities; no much larger clone sits a single base away.

From the germline V gene (reference sequence), CDR1 is LNHDA and CDR2 is SQIVND. Inclusive of the bounding cysteine and phenylalanine, the CDR3 is 13 residues long. The CDR3 DNA has 39 bases and is translated from base 1. The V end loses 5 bases and the J end loses 6 bases, and a stretch of 14 bases separates them. The sample was blood, either unsorted or a sorted T cell fraction (not recorded which). The sequence was obtained from a human donor who was either an allogeneic HSCT recipient or a stem cell or donor lymphocyte infusion donor (not recorded which). It is not recorded whose cells these are; they may come from a transplant donor. The chain employs TRBV19 and TRBJ2-7; possibly the D gene is TRBD1, per 6 matching bases. The CDR3 here reads CASSPLQGTEQYF. The sequence in DNA is TGTGCCAGTAGTCCTTTACAGGGTACCGAGCAGTACTTC. Reference TRBV19 and TRBJ2-7 genes cover what lies past the CDR3, so the full variable domain is DGGITQSPKYLFRKEGQNVTLSCEQNLNHDAMYWYRQDPGQGLRLIYYSQIVNDFQKGDIAEGYSVSREKKESFPLTVTSAQKNPTAFYLCASSPLQGTEQYFGPGTRLTVT.